This T cell receptor beta chain was obtained from a study of beta chain features in type 1 diabetes. This clone turned up a few times. The study reverse transcribed the entire isolated RNA, so it sequenced expressed TCRB transcripts. The assay was immunoSEQ multiplex PCR, and TCRdb's table has in-frame clones only and misses some. The sample carries roughly 500,000 clones, over 9.5% recorded once. V dropped 5 bases and J dropped 13; count of bases not matched to a gene: 7. This CDR3 comprises 13 residues. Germline V CDR1 and CDR2: SEHNR, FQNEAQ (reference sequence). The chain is built from TRBV7-9 and TRBJ2-1, with 11 positions matching TRBD2. The receptor was derived from a young woman in good health. The specimen was naive CD4+ T cells from blood. The CDR3 spells CASSKGTSGFQFF. The CDR3 DNA follows: TGTGCCAGCAGCAAAGGGACTAGCGGATTTCAGTTCTTC.